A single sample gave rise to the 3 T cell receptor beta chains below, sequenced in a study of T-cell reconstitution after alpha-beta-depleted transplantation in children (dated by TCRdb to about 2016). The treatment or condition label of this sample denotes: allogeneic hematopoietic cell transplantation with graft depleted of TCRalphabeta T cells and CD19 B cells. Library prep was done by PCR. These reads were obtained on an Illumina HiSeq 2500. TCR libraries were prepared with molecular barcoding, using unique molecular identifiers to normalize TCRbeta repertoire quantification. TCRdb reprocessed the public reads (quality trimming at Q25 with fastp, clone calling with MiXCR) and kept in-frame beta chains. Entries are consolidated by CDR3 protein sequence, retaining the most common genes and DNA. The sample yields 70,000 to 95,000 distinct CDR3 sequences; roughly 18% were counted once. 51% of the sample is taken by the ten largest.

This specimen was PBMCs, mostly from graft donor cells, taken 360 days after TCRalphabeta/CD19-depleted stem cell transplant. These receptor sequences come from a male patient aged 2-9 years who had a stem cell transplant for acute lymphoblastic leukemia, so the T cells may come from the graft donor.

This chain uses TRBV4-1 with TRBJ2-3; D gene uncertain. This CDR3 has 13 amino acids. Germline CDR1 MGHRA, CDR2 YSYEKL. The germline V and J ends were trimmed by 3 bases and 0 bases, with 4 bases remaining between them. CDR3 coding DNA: TGCGCCAGCAGCCACCCTAGCACAGATACGCAGTATTTT. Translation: CASSHPSTDTQYF.

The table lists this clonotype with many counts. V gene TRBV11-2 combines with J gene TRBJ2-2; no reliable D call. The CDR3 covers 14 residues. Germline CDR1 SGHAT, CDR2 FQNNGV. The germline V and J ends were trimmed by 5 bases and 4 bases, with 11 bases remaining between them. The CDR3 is CASSMTASTGELFF. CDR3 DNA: TGTGCCAGCAGCATGACGGCCAGCACCGGGGAGCTGTTTTTT.

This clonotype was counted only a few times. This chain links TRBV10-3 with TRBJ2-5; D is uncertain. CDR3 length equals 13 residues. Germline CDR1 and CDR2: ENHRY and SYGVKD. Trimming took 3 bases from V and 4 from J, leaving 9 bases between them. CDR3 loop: CAISEKMAETQYF. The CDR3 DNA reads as TGTGCCATCAGTGAAAAGATGGCAGAGACCCAGTACTTC.